The next 16 T cell receptor beta chains were all read from a single sample in a study of response to subunit inactivated influenza vaccine. TCRdb redid the calling of the RT-PCR reads with MiXCR, one entry per CDR3 protein. The sample shows 150,000 to 200,000 distinct CDR3 sequences, more than 10% of them seen only once. This sample was also put to use in a study of T cells expressing NK-cell markers. That report notes: Scientists made TCR beta cDNA using 5'RACE template switching with UMIs.

The sample consisted of CD8+ T cells sorted from PBMCs, taken about 11 days after vaccination. These TCRs come from a man between 50 and 59 years old who received an inactivated influenza vaccine.

With regard to this clonotype: This may stem from a read error, because a much larger clone lies one nucleotide away. The chain joins TRBV4-3 to TRBJ2-1; tentative D call: TRBD1 (6 bases). Trimming removed 0 bases at V and 7 bases at J, with 16 bases between. Germline CDR1 LGHNA, CDR2 YSLEER. This CDR3 is 16 amino acids long. CDR3 nucleotide sequence: TGCGCCAGCAGCCAAGAATGGGGGCCCTACAATAATGAGCAGTTCTTC. Its translation: CASSQEWGPYNNEQFF.

The CDR3 DNA is TGTGCCAGCAGTTCCTGGACAGGGGCGCTCTTAGATACGCAGTATTTT. Protein: CASSSWTGALLDTQYF. This rearrangement joins TRBV28 to TRBJ2-3; 9 nucleotides align to TRBD1. The V segment lost 4 bases and the J segment 5 bases; nucleotides outside the gene matches: 10. There are 16 residues in the CDR3. From germline, CDR1 is MDHEN and CDR2 SYDVKM.

This clonotype came up many times. The chain recombines TRBV12-3 or TRBV12-4 with TRBJ2-7; 11 nucleotides match TRBD1. CDR3 length: 14 amino acids. V dropped 5 bases and J dropped 6; count of bases not matched to a gene: 6. The chain's CDR3 is CASSLGTGGFEQYF. The CDR3 DNA reads TGTGCCAGCAGTCTCGGGACAGGGGGTTTCGAGCAGTACTTC.

The sample holds a few counts of this clonotype. The chain uses TRBV28 and TRBJ2-1; weak D call: TRBD2 (7 bases). Trimming shortened V by 5 bases and J by 0 bases, and 14 bases separated the two germline ends. The CDR3 has 16 residues. CDR1 is MDHEN and CDR2 is SYDVKM in the germline V gene. The CDR3 DNA reads TGTGCCAGCAGTGTAACAGGGACTACCTCCTACAATGAGCAGTTCTTC. Its translation is CASSVTGTTSYNEQFF. The full variable domain, with the rest looked up from reference TRBV28 and TRBJ2-1, is DVKVTQSSRYLVKRTGEKVFLECVQDMDHENMFWYRQDPGLGLRLIYFSYDVKMKEKGDIPEGYSVSREKKERFSLILESASTNQTSMYLCASSVTGTTSYNEQFFGPGTRLTVL.

This chain connects TRBV3-1 to TRBJ2-7; no definite D call. Looked up from germline, CDR1 is LGHDT and CDR2 is YNNKEL (reference sequence). The CDR3 is made up of 16 amino acids. V lost 1 base, J lost 0 bases, and 13 bases lay in between. DNA for the CDR3: TGTGCCAGCAGCCAAGGTCCCGATATGAGCTCCTACGAGCAGTACTTC. This gives the protein CASSQGPDMSSYEQYF.

The sample holds a few counts of this clonotype. The chain recombines TRBV4-3 with TRBJ2-6, with D perhaps assigned TRBD1 or TRBD2 (5 bases each). The CDR3 sequence is 17 residues long. CDR1 and CDR2 (germline): LGHNA, YSLEER. V was shortened by 0 bases and J by 3 bases, with 12 bases between the two germline ends. In DNA form, the CDR3 reads TGCGCCAGCAGCCAAGATATTGGGGGTAGTGGGGCCAACGTCCTGACTTTC. Its translation: CASSQDIGGSGANVLTF.

This clonotype showed up just a few times. The chain links TRBV30 to TRBJ2-1; perhaps TRBD2 as D (5 bases). The V gene lost 3 bases and the J gene lost 6 bases, with 12 bases spanning the gap. Germline V gene data show CDR1 as GTSNPN and CDR2 as SVGIG (reference sequence). CDR3 length: 13 residues. The CDR3 here is CAWSRGLGNEQFF. DNA for the CDR3: TGTGCCTGGAGCCGAGGACTGGGCAATGAGCAGTTCTTC.

The chain uses TRBV12-3 or TRBV12-4 and TRBJ2-1; D unresolved. The CDR3 has 16 amino acids. Trimming removed 6 bases at V and 1 base at J, with 16 bases between. The CDR3 here is CASSGIRAVSYNEQFF. CDR3 coding DNA: TGTGCCAGCAGCGGAATTCGGGCGGTTTCCTACAATGAGCAGTTCTTC.

This clonotype has at least ten counts. The chain joins TRBV15 to TRBJ2-3; 11 nucleotides line up with TRBD2. This CDR3 is built from 19 residues. In germline, CDR1 is LNHNV, CDR2 YYDKDF (reference sequence). J gave up 0 bases and V 9 bases, and 17 bases lay outside the gene matches. CDR3 in amino acids: CATKPGLAVSGGSTDTQYF. The DNA for the CDR3 is TGTGCCACTAAACCGGGACTAGCGGTCAGCGGGGGGAGCACAGATACGCAGTATTTT.

This clonotype was observed many times. V usage is TRBV9 and J usage is TRBJ2-1; TRBD1 agrees at 10 bases. CDR1 and CDR2 from the germline V gene are SGDLS and YYNGEE. The CDR3 extends over 15 amino acids. V was clipped by 3 bases and J by 0 bases; unmatched bases: 0. The CDR3 bases are TGTGCCAGCAGCGGGACAGGGGGCTCCTACAATGAGCAGTTCTTC. As protein: CASSGTGGSYNEQFF.

This clonotype showed up just a few times. The chain recombines TRBV13 with TRBJ1-4; a weak D match, TRBD1 (5 bases). The V gene lost 1 base and the J gene lost 3 bases, with 12 bases spanning the gap. CDR1 is PRHDT, CDR2 FYEKMQ, per germline (reference sequence). This CDR3 has 16 amino acids. CDR3 protein: CASSLEAQGPNEKLFF. CDR3 DNA sequence: TGTGCCAGCAGCTTAGAAGCGCAGGGACCTAATGAAAAACTGTTTTTT.

The sample holds a few counts of this clonotype. The chain combines TRBV29-1 with TRBJ1-2; 9 positions agree with TRBD1. The CDR3 has 14 amino acids. The ends lost 3 bases at V and 5 bases at J; junction bases unmatched: 7. Germline V CDR1 and CDR2: SQVTM, ANQGSEA. The CDR3 loop is CSVDTSGTGYGYTF. In DNA, the CDR3 is TGCAGCGTTGACACTTCCGGGACAGGGTATGGCTACACCTTC. Combining the CDR3 with reference TRBV29-1 and TRBJ1-2 gives the whole variable domain SAVISQKPSRDICQRGTSLTIQCQVDSQVTMMFWYRQQPGQSLTLIATANQGSEATYESGFVIDKFPISRPNLTFSTLTVSNMSPEDSSIYLCSVDTSGTGYGYTFGSGTRLTVV.

This clonotype was seen more than once but under ten times. CDR3 coding DNA: TGTGCCAGCAGTGAACCGTTTCTTGGGGCCCCTTACGAGCAGTACTTC. This sequence encodes CASSEPFLGAPYEQYF. V gene TRBV6-1 combines with J gene TRBJ2-7, with a possible D match to TRBD1 (5 bases). The CDR3 has 16 residues. The V and J ends lost 2 bases and 4 bases respectively, with 18 bases between them. Germline CDR1 MNHNS, CDR2 SASEGT.

CDR3 DNA: TGTGCCTGGAAAGGGACAGGGTCGGATACGCAGTATTTT. It codes for CAWKGTGSDTQYF. V usage is TRBV30 and J usage is TRBJ2-3; 9 bases are shared with TRBD1. Trimming at V came to 4 bases and at J to 6 bases, leaving 5 bases not matched to a gene. The CDR3 is 13 residues long. Germline CDR1 and CDR2: GTSNPN and SVGIG (reference sequence).

The rearrangement joins TRBV28 to TRBJ2-1; D tentatively fits TRBD1 or TRBD2 (5 bases each). CDR1 and CDR2 (germline): MDHEN, SYDVKM. This CDR3 is 15 amino acids long. The ends were cut back, 2 bases at V and 2 bases at J, with 10 bases in the middle. The DNA for the CDR3 is TGTGCCAGCAGTTTAGGGGGTAAGGCCTACAATGAGCAGTTCTTC. Translation gives CASSLGGKAYNEQFF.

The chain has TRBV12-3 or TRBV12-4 and TRBJ2-2, with 8 bases matching TRBD1. CDR3 length equals 16 residues. V shed 8 bases, J shed 2 bases, and the junction held 10 bases outside the gene matches. The CDR3 region has the DNA TGTGCCAGCGCCGCTACCGGGACAGGAAACACCGGGGAGCTGTTTTTT. The encoded protein is CASAATGTGNTGELFF.